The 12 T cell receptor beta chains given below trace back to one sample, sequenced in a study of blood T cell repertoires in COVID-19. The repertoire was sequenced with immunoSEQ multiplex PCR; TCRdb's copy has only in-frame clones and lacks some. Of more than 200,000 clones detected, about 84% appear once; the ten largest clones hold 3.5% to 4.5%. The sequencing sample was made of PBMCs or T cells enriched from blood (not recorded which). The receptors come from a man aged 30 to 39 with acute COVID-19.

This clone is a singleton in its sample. CDR3 in amino acids: CASSPRQTNTEAFF. The CDR3 coding sequence is TGCGCCAGCAGCCCACGACAGACGAACACTGAAGCTTTCTTT. The V call is TRBV5-1, the J call TRBJ1-1, with a possible D match to TRBD1 (5 bases). The ends were cut back, 4 bases at V and 1 base at J, with 11 bases in the middle. The CDR3 covers 14 residues. Germline V gene sequence: CDR1 SGHRS, CDR2 YFSETQ.

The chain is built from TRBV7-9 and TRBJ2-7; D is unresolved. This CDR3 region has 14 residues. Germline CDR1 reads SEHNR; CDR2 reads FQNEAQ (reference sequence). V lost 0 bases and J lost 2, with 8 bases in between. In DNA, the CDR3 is TGTGCCAGCAGCTTAGCGGGCCAAACCTACGAGCAGTACTTC. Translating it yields CASSLAGQTYEQYF.

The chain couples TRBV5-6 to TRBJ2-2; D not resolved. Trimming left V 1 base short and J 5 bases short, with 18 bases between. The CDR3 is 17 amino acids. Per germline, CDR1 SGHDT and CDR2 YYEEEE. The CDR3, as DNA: TGTGCCAGCAGCTTGCGGTTTATAACAGCAGAGACCGGGGAGCTGTTTTTT. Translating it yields CASSLRFITAETGELFF.

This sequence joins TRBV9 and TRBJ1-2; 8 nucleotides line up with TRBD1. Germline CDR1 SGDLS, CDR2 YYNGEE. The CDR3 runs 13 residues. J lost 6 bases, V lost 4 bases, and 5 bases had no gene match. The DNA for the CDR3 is TGTGCCAGCAGCCAAGGACAGGGAAATGGCTACACCTTC. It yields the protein CASSQGQGNGYTF.

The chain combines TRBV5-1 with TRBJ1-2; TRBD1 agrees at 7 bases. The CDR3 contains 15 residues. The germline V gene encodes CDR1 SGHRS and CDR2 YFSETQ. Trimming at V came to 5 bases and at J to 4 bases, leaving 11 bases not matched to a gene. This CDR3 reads CASRASQGVGYGYTF. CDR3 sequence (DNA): TGCGCCAGCAGAGCTTCCCAGGGGGTCGGCTATGGCTACACCTTC.

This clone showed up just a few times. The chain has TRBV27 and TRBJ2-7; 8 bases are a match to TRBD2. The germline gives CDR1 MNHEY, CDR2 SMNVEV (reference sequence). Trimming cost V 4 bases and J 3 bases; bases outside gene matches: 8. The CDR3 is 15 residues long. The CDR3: CASSSQSGGVYEQYF. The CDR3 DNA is TGTGCCAGCAGTTCACAAAGCGGGGGAGTCTACGAGCAGTACTTC.

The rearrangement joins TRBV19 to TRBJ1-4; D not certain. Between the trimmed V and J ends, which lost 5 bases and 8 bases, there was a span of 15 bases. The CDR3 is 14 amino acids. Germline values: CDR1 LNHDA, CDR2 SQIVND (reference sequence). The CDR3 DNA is TGTGCCAGTAGTCCTACGATTCTCGAGGAAAAACTGTTTTTT. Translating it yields CASSPTILEEKLFF.

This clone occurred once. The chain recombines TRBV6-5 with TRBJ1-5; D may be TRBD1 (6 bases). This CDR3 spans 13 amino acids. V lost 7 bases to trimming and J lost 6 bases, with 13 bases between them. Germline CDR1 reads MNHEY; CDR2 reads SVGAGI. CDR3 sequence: CASITGRCQPQHF. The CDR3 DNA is TGTGCCAGCATTACAGGGCGATGTCAGCCCCAGCATTTT.

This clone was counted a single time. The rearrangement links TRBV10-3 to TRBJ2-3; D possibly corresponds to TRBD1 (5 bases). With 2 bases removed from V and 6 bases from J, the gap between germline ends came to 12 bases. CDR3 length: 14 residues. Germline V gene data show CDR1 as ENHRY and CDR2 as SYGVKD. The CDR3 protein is CAISEGRARDTQYF. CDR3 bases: TGTGCCATCAGTGAGGGCAGGGCCCGGGATACGCAGTATTTT.

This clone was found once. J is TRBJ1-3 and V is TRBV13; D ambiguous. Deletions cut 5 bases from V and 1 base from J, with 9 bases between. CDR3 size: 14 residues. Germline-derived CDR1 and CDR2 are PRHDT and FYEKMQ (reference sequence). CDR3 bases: TGTGCCAGCAGCCTACAGTTATCTGGAAACACCATATATTTT. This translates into CASSLQLSGNTIYF.

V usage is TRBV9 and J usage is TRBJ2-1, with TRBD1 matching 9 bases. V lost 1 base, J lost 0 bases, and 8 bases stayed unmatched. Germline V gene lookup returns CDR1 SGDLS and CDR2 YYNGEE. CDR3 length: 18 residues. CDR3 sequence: CASSVNKGTGSSYNEQFF. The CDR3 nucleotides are TGTGCCAGCAGCGTAAATAAGGGGACAGGGAGCTCCTACAATGAGCAGTTCTTC. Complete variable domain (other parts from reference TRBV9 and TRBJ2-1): DSGVTQTPKHLITATGQRVTLRCSPRSGDLSVYWYQQSLDQGLQFLIQYYNGEERAKGNILERFSAQQFPDLHSELNLSSLELGDSALYFCASSVNKGTGSSYNEQFFGPGTRLTVL.

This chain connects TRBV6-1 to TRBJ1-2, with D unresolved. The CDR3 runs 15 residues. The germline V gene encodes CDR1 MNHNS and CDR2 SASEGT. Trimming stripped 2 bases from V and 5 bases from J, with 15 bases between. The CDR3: CASSEFGEGLYGYTF. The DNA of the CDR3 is TGTGCCAGCAGTGAATTTGGGGAGGGTTTATATGGCTACACCTTC.